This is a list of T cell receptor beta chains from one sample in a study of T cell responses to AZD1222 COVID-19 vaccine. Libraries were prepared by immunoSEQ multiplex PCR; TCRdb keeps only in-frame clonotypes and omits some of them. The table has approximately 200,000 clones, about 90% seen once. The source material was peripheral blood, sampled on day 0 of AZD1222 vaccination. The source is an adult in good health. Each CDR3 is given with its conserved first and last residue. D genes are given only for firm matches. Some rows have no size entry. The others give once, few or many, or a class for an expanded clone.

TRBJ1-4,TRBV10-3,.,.,TGTGCCATCAGTGATAGGGGAAATGAAAAACTGTTTTTT,CAISDRGNEKLFF
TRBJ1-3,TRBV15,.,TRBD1,TGTGCCACCAGCAGAGAGAGGGTCCTCACAGGGGTCGGGAACACCATATATTTT,CATSRERVLTGVGNTIYF
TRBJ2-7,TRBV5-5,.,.,TGTGCCAGCAGCTTGTATGCTCTCGAGCAGTACTTC,CASSLYALEQYF
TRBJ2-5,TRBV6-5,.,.,TGTGCCAGCAGGGGGTACATACAAGAGACCCAGTACTTC,CASRGYIQETQYF
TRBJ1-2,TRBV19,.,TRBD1,TGTGCCAGTAGTCCCCTCGGGGACAGGGGATATGGCTACACCTTC,CASSPLGDRGYGYTF
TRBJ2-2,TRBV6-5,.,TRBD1,TGTGCCAGCAGGGGACAGACGAACACCGGGGAGCTGTTTTTT,CASRGQTNTGELFF
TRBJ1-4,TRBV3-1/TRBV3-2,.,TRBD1,TGTGCCAGCAGCCACGGATCCGGGACAGGGACCGAAAAACTGTTTTTT,CASSHGSGTGTEKLFF
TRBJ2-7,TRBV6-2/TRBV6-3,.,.,TGTGCCAGCAGCCTAGGGGGGAGAGAACTCTACGAGCAGTACTTC,CASSLGGRELYEQYF
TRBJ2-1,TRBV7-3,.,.,TGTGCCAGCAGCCCCAAGAGAGGTTCAAGCTCCTACAATGAGCAGTTCTTC,CASSPKRGSSSYNEQFF
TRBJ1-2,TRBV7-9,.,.,TGTGCCAGCAGACACGACGTCTATGGCTACACCTTC,CASRHDVYGYTF
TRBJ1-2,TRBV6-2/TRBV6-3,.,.,TGTGCCAGCAGCCAAGGGACCTATGGCTACACCTTC,CASSQGTYGYTF
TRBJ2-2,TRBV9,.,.,TGTGCCAGCAGCGTAGGGGGTGGCGGTCGCACCGGGGAGCTGTTTTTT,CASSVGGGGRTGELFF
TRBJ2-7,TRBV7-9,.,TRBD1,TGTGCCAGCAGCTTAGGGACAGGGGGCGAGCAGTACTTC,CASSLGTGGEQYF
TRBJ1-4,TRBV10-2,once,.,TGCGCCAGCAGACAGCTTAATGAAAAACTGTTTTTT,CASRQLNEKLFF
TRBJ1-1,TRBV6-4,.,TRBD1,TGTGCCAGCAGTGACTCGAAAGTTACAGGGGTGGTCACTGAAGCTTTCTTT,CASSDSKVTGVVTEAFF
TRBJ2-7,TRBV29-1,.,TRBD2,TGCAGCGTTGATGGGATAGCGGGCGACGAGCAGTACTTC,CSVDGIAGDEQYF
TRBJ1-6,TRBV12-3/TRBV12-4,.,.,TGTGCCAGCAGTTTGATGGCTTTGTCACCCCTCCACTTT,CASSLMALSPLHF
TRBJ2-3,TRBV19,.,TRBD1,TGTGCCAGTCGACGGGGACAGCCCGCGGTAGATACGCAGTATTTT,CASRRGQPAVDTQYF
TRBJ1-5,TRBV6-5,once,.,TGTGCCAGCAGTTACGGGGTACCCTTCGGGGGACAGCCCCAGCATTTT,CASSYGVPFGGQPQHF
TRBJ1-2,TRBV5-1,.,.,TGCGCCAGCAGCTTGGGTCGGGTTGACTACCCGGGGGGCTACACCTTC,CASSLGRVDYPGGYTF
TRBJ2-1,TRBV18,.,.,TGTGCCAGCTCACCGACTCGGGGCAATGAGCAGTTCTTC,CASSPTRGNEQFF
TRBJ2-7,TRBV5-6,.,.,TGTGCCAGCAGCTTGACAGGGTCTGCCTACGAGCAGTACTTC,CASSLTGSAYEQYF
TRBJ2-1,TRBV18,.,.,TGTGCCAGCTCAGTCTATACGGGGAGTCTTAACAATGAGCAGTTCTTC,CASSVYTGSLNNEQFF
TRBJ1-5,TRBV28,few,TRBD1,TGTGCCAGCAGTTTTTGGGACAGAACTGGAACTCAGCCCCAGCATTTT,CASSFWDRTGTQPQHF
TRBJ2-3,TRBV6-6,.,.,TGTGCCAGCAGTTATTACAGTTCCACAGATACGCAGTATTTT,CASSYYSSTDTQYF
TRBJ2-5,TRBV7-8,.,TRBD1,TGTGCCAGCAGCCCACCCGGGACAGGGAGTAGAGAGACCCAGTACTTC,CASSPPGTGSRETQYF